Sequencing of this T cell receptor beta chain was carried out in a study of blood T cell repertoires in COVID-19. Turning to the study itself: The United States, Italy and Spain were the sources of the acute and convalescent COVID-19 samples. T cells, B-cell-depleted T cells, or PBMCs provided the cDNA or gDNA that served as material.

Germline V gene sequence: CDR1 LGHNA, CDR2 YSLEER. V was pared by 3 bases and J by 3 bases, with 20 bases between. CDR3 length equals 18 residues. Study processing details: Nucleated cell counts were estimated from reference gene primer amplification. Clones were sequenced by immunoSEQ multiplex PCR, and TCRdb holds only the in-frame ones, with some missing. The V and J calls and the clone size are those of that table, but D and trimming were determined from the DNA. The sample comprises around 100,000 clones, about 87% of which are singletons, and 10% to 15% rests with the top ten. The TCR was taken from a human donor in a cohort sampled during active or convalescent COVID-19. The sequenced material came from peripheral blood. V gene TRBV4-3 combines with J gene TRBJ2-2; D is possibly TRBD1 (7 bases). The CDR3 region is CASSQSSGAGGDTGELFF. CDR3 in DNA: TGCGCCAGCAGCCAGTCCTCGGGGGCAGGGGGTGACACCGGGGAGCTGTTTTTT.